This TCR beta chain originates from a study of graft-versus-host responses after intestinal transplantation. Study results and caveats: Recipient marrow harbored GvH clones, some of which surfaced first in ileum or blood.

This clone was seen only a few times. Its matching antigen is unknown. The CDR3 has 15 amino acids. Germline CDR1 is SGHNT and CDR2 is YYREEE (reference sequence). The J segment lost 3 bases and the V segment lost 4 bases, leaving 9 bases of the junction unmatched. Sequencing used immunoSEQ multiplex PCR; TCRdb keeps in-frame clones, though not all of them. The repertoire holds about 100,000 clones, with more than 75% as singletons. V is TRBV5-4 and J is TRBJ2-5; 7 positions agree with TRBD1. This TCR derives from a human donor who was the organ donor for an intestinal transplant. This sample comprised unstimulated CD4+ T cells sorted from spleen or lymph node cells, obtained before transplant. CDR3 sequence (DNA): TGTGCCAGCAGCCGCCGAACTCAGGGGGAAGAGACCCAGTACTTC. Encoded protein: CASSRRTQGEETQYF.